This T cell receptor (delta chain) was documented in a study of human gamma delta and Vdelta1 T cells. This CDR3 is 17 amino acids long. Germline V CDR1 and CDR2: TSWWSYY, QGS. TCRdb reprocessed the PCR reads using CATT. The sample records some 4,000 delta-chain clones, 20% to 30% being singletons. As for this clone: A far larger clone is only one base removed, so a read error is likely. Other DNA sequences in the sample encode the same CDR3.

The chain has TRDV1 and TRDJ1; the D is unclear. The source material was naive CD27+ Vdelta1 gamma-delta T cells from blood. This clonotype was sampled from a human donor in good health. In DNA form, the CDR3 reads TGTGCTCTTGGGGAACGCTGGCGAAACATGATAGCCGATAAGCTCATCTTT. This codes for CALGERWRNMIADKLIF.